The 27 T cell receptor beta chains given below trace back to one sample, sequenced in a study of blood T cell repertoires in COVID-19. Clones were read by immunoSEQ multiplex PCR, and TCRdb kept only the in-frame ones, dropping some. The sample gives about 81,000 clones, around 88% of which show up once; roughly 5% is in the top ten. The sequenced material came from peripheral blood. The receptors here all came from a woman of 80 years or more with acute or convalescent COVID-19.

This rearrangement joins TRBV19 to TRBJ2-2; D not resolved. CDR3 size: 14 residues. The V and J ends lost 2 bases and 4 bases respectively, with 8 bases between them. Germline CDR1 and CDR2: LNHDA and SQIVND (reference sequence). CDR3 sequence: CASSIIVGTGELFF. CDR3 DNA: TGTGCCAGTAGTATAATAGTCGGCACCGGGGAGCTGTTTTTT.

This chain uses TRBV2 with TRBJ2-7; TRBD1 aligns across 8 bases. The CDR3 has 17 amino acids. The junction had 19 bases not matched to a gene; V was cut back by 8 bases and J by 4 bases. In germline, CDR1 is SNHLY, CDR2 FYNNEI. Written as DNA, the CDR3 is TGTGCCAGCGGGGCCCGGGAAGAGGCAGGGGGCACGTACGAGCAGTACTTC. It yields the protein CASGAREEAGGTYEQYF.

The chain carries TRBV19 and TRBJ2-6; 7 bases align to TRBD2. Germline CDR1 reads LNHDA; CDR2 reads SQIVND (reference sequence). V shed 11 bases and J 0 bases; nucleotides not matched to a gene: 4. The CDR3 runs to 14 residues. This chain's CDR3 is CAGGGGSGANVLTF. The CDR3 DNA follows: TGTGCCGGGGGGGGTGGCTCTGGGGCCAACGTCCTGACTTTC.

The chain joins TRBV19 to TRBJ1-2; 9 bases are a match to TRBD1. Germline loops: CDR1 LNHDA, CDR2 SQIVND (reference sequence). The CDR3 is 15 residues long. V trimming: 6 bases; J trimming: 2 bases; junction bases outside the gene matches: 7. The CDR3 region has the DNA TGTGCCAGTAGAAATGAACAGGGGGCGAACTATGGCTACACCTTC. Its translation is CASRNEQGANYGYTF.

This chain links TRBV27 with TRBJ1-5; D is ambiguous. The CDR3 loop spans 12 amino acids. The germline V gene has CDR1 MNHEY and CDR2 SMNVEV (reference sequence). Trimming cost V 4 bases and J 7 bases, with 8 bases left between them. CDR3 sequence reads: CASSYLGQPQHF. The DNA of the CDR3 is TGTGCCAGCAGTTATCTGGGCCAGCCCCAGCATTTT.

The chain uses TRBV5-1 and TRBJ2-3, with 10 bases identical to TRBD2. Germline assignment: CDR1 SGHRS and CDR2 YFSETQ. V was clipped by 4 bases and J by 0 bases; unmatched bases: 14. CDR3 length: 19 residues. This chain's CDR3 is CASSKGQTGLALSTDTQYF. DNA of the CDR3: TGCGCCAGCAGCAAGGGACAGACGGGACTAGCGCTGAGCACAGATACGCAGTATTTT. The full variable domain, with the rest looked up from reference TRBV5-1 and TRBJ2-3, is KAGVTQTPRYLIKTRGQQVTLSCSPISGHRSVSWYQQTPGQGLQFLFEYFSETQRNKGNFPGRFSGRQFSNSRSEMNVSTLELGDSALYLCASSKGQTGLALSTDTQYFGPGTRLTVL.

The gene calls are TRBV7-2 and TRBJ2-3; 9 nucleotides align to TRBD2. This CDR3 has 17 residues. Germline CDR1 and CDR2: SGHTA and FQGNSA. V shed 1 base and J 4 bases; nucleotides not matched to a gene: 9. In nucleotides, the CDR3 is TGTGCCAGCAGCTTAGGCTTGGCGGGGGGGCCGTCAGATACGCAGTATTTT. This translates into CASSLGLAGGPSDTQYF.

V is TRBV4-1 and J is TRBJ1-6; D is unresolved. This CDR3 region has 17 residues. Germline values: CDR1 MGHRA, CDR2 YSYEKL. Trimming took 0 bases from V and 4 from J, leaving 13 bases between them. In nucleotides, the CDR3 is TGCGCCAGCAGCCAAGATCCCCGCAGTCGTTATAATTCACCCCTCCACTTT. Protein: CASSQDPRSRYNSPLHF.

The V and J genes are TRBV2 and TRBJ2-1; D may be TRBD1 (6 bases). With 7 bases removed from V and 0 bases from J, the gap between germline ends came to 13 bases. The CDR3 covers 15 residues. Per the germline V gene, CDR1 is SNHLY and CDR2 is FYNNEI. The CDR3 sequence: CASMTGSRSYNEQFF. In DNA form, the CDR3 reads TGTGCCAGCATGACAGGATCTCGCTCCTACAATGAGCAGTTCTTC.

V usage is TRBV7-3 and J usage is TRBJ1-1, with TRBD1 matching 8 bases. This CDR3 comprises 14 residues. V lost 5 bases, J lost 4 bases, and 6 bases stayed unmatched. Germline V gives CDR1 SGHTA, CDR2 FQGTGA. CDR3 residues: CASSPGGQSTEAFF. The CDR3 DNA reads as TGTGCCAGCAGCCCAGGGGGCCAGAGCACTGAAGCTTTCTTT.

This clone was seen a handful of times. The rearrangement uses TRBV6-5 and TRBJ1-5; 7 bases match TRBD1. This CDR3 is built from 14 residues. CDR1 is MNHEY and CDR2 is SVGAGI in the germline V gene. V trimming: 7 bases; J trimming: 3 bases; junction bases outside the gene matches: 6. CDR3 coding DNA: TGTGCCAGCAACGACAGGGTGAACAATCAGCCCCAGCATTTT. Protein: CASNDRVNNQPQHF.

The chain employs TRBV7-8 and TRBJ2-7, with 11 positions matching TRBD2. CDR1 and CDR2 (germline): SGHVS, FQNEAQ. The CDR3 spans 15 residues. Unmatched junction bases numbered 4, after V lost 6 bases and J lost 0 bases. The CDR3 DNA follows: TGTGCCAGCAGTTCAACTAGCGGGAGCTCCTACGAGCAGTACTTC. Encoded protein: CASSSTSGSSYEQYF.

The chain couples TRBV7-2 to TRBJ1-6, with D possibly being TRBD1 (5 bases). The germline V gene has CDR1 SGHTA and CDR2 FQGNSA. V was trimmed by 1 base and J by 8 bases, leaving 12 bases between them. This CDR3 is 15 amino acids long. CDR3 sequence: CASSLGAGLDSPLHF. Written as DNA, the CDR3 is TGTGCCAGCAGCTTAGGAGCGGGGCTCGATTCACCCCTCCACTTT.

This clone was observed once. The rearrangement links TRBV3-1 (or the pseudogene TRBV3-2) to TRBJ2-1, with D possibly being TRBD2 (5 bases). CDR1 LGHDT and CDR2 YNNKEL come from the germline V gene (reference sequence). V lost 4 bases and J 0 bases, leaving 13 bases between the germline ends. CDR3 length: 16 residues. CDR3 region: CASSRRTGVSYNEQFF. The CDR3 DNA sequence: TGTGCCAGCAGCCGTCGGACCGGGGTCTCCTACAATGAGCAGTTCTTC.

The chain links TRBV5-1 to TRBJ2-2; D call uncertain. CDR1 SGHRS and CDR2 YFSETQ come from the germline V gene. V shed 0 bases and J shed 5 bases, with 11 bases lying between them. CDR3 size: 15 residues. CDR3 sequence reads: CASSLDWRATGELFF. The CDR3 DNA follows: TGCGCCAGCAGCTTGGACTGGCGAGCGACCGGGGAGCTGTTTTTT. The full variable domain, completed using reference TRBV5-1 and TRBJ2-2, is KAGVTQTPRYLIKTRGQQVTLSCSPISGHRSVSWYQQTPGQGLQFLFEYFSETQRNKGNFPGRFSGRQFSNSRSEMNVSTLELGDSALYLCASSLDWRATGELFFGEGSRLTVL.

A single count supports this clone. J is TRBJ2-1 and V is TRBV7-2, with 9 bases aligning to TRBD2. The junction had 8 bases not matched to a gene; V was cut back by 1 base and J by 1 base. Germline-derived CDR1 and CDR2 are SGHTA and FQGNSA. The CDR3 consists of 18 residues. In DNA form, the CDR3 reads TGTGCCAGCAGCTTAGTTAGCGGGGGCCTCTCTTCCTACAATGAGCAGTTCTTC. Amino acids: CASSLVSGGLSSYNEQFF.

The V and J genes are TRBV19 and TRBJ1-1, with 10 nucleotides matching TRBD1. This CDR3 spans 15 amino acids. Trimming took 10 bases from V and 7 from J; bases not matched to a gene: 15. The germline V gene has CDR1 LNHDA and CDR2 SQIVND (reference sequence). The CDR3 DNA reads as TGTGCCACTAAACACCCAGGGACAGGGGATCTTGAAGCTTTCTTT. Amino acid sequence: CATKHPGTGDLEAFF.

The V call is TRBV4-3, the J call TRBJ1-1, with D possibly matching TRBD1 (6 bases). CDR3 size: 15 residues. With 2 bases removed from V and 4 bases from J, the gap between germline ends came to 14 bases. Germline CDR1 reads LGHNA; CDR2 reads YSLEER. CDR3: CASSQQGTEPTEAFF. The CDR3 DNA reads as TGCGCCAGCAGCCAACAGGGGACGGAACCCACTGAAGCTTTCTTT.

V gene TRBV4-2 combines with J gene TRBJ1-3; D call uncertain. V lost 0 bases, J lost 0 bases, and 15 bases lay in between. Germline CDR1 is LGHNA and CDR2 is YNFKEQ. CDR3 length: 18 amino acids. The CDR3 region has the DNA TGTGCCAGCAGCCAAGAACTCCCTGGCGGAAGCTCTGGAAACACCATATATTTT. Translating gives CASSQELPGGSSGNTIYF.

V gene TRBV3-1 (or the pseudogene TRBV3-2) combines with J gene TRBJ1-2; D is unclear. Germline CDR1 is LGHDT and CDR2 is YNNKEL (reference sequence). The length of the CDR3 is 12 residues. V gave up 4 bases and J gave up 5 bases, with 8 bases separating them. The CDR3 bases are TGTGCCAGCAGCCGGCGGAGTTATGGCTACACCTTC. This encodes CASSRRSYGYTF.

This chain uses TRBV4-3 with TRBJ1-5; TRBD1 matches 8 bases. V was pared by 3 bases and J by 6 bases, with 1 base of the junction left unmatched. Germline lookup yields CDR1 LGHNA and CDR2 YSLEER. CDR3 size: 13 residues. The CDR3 loop is CASSQDRVQPQHF. CDR3 bases: TGCGCCAGCAGCCAGGACAGGGTTCAGCCCCAGCATTTT.

This chain connects TRBV5-5 to TRBJ2-7; D might be TRBD1 (6 bases). Trimming took off 1 base at V and 4 bases at J, with 18 bases between the two ends. Looked up from germline, CDR1 is SGHKS and CDR2 is YYEKEE (reference sequence). The CDR3 covers 16 residues. CDR3 sequence: CASSLYPKQGLYEQYF. CDR3 sequence (DNA): TGTGCCAGCAGCTTGTACCCTAAACAGGGTTTGTACGAGCAGTACTTC. Together with reference TRBV5-5 and TRBJ2-7, the CDR3 gives the full variable domain: DAGVTQSPTHLIKTRGQQVTLRCSPISGHKSVSWYQQVLGQGPQFIFQYYEKEERGRGNFPDRFSARQFPNYSSELNVNALLLGDSALYLCASSLYPKQGLYEQYFGPGTRLTVT.

V gene TRBV5-6 combines with J gene TRBJ2-1; D call uncertain. CDR1 is SGHDT and CDR2 is YYEEEE in the germline V gene. Trimming removed 1 base at V and 9 bases at J, with 14 bases between. The CDR3 loop spans 14 amino acids. The CDR3 bases are TGTGCCAGCAGCTTGTTGGTAGCAAATGGTGAGCAGTTCTTC. This codes for CASSLLVANGEQFF.

This clone has just a few counts. This chain uses TRBV7-2 with TRBJ2-1; 7 bases are a match to TRBD2. Germline values: CDR1 SGHTA, CDR2 FQGNSA. The V gene end was trimmed by 4 bases and the J gene end by 0 bases; junction bases not matched to a gene: 6. The CDR3 sequence is 16 residues long. The CDR3 protein is CASSWTGTISYNEQFF. CDR3 bases: TGTGCCAGCAGCTGGACCGGGACTATCTCCTACAATGAGCAGTTCTTC.

This clone was seen a few times. The chain couples TRBV30 to TRBJ1-1; D might be TRBD1 (6 bases). CDR1 and CDR2 (germline): GTSNPN, SVGIG (reference sequence). V was pared by 1 base and J by 2 bases, with 11 bases between. The CDR3 spans 14 residues. The CDR3 loop reads CAWSAGTINTEAFF. The CDR3 DNA reads TGTGCCTGGAGTGCCGGGACAATAAACACTGAAGCTTTCTTT.

V and J are TRBV10-3 and TRBJ2-1; 7 nucleotides line up with TRBD2. Trimming cost V 3 bases and J 8 bases; bases outside gene matches: 7. The CDR3 totals 14 residues. From germline, CDR1 is ENHRY and CDR2 SYGVKD. The CDR3 loop is CAISDKTSWDEQFF. CDR3 sequence (DNA): TGTGCCATCAGTGATAAGACTAGCTGGGATGAGCAGTTCTTC.

This chain connects TRBV7-3 to TRBJ2-1; no clear D. CDR1 and CDR2 (germline): SGHTA, FQGTGA. The CDR3 totals 13 residues. Trimming pared 5 bases from V and 8 bases from J, leaving 13 bases between. CDR3 amino acids: CASSPGDGYEQFF. In DNA, the CDR3 is TGTGCCAGCAGCCCCGGAGACGGATATGAGCAGTTCTTC.